This T cell receptor beta chain stems from a study of blood T cell repertoires in COVID-19. Study context: Some COVID-19 samples were acute and others convalescent; all came from the United States, Italy and Spain. Nucleic acid was either cDNA or gDNA, and it came from T cells, B-cell-depleted T cells, or PBMCs.

Followed longitudinally, the Seattle patients had been enrolled during active infection. The sample holds one count of this clone. In the authors' workflow: From reference gene primer amplification, estimates of nucleated cell counts were derived. TCRdb keeps only in-frame clones here, not all; method: immunoSEQ multiplex PCR. V and J calls and clone size are as listed in that table; D and trimming were resolved from the DNA. In the table there are about 310,000 clones, 75% to 90% of which are singletons. The CDR3 totals 14 residues. V dropped 3 bases and J dropped 1 base, with 12 bases sitting between them. CDR1 is DFQATT, CDR2 SNEGSKA, per germline (reference sequence).

This chain uses TRBV20-1 with TRBJ1-2; D may be TRBD1 (6 bases). What was sequenced was peripheral blood. The clonotype originates from a woman younger than 45 with COVID-19, enrolled during active disease. The CDR3 loop is CSASSTGINYGYTF. CDR3 DNA: TGCAGTGCTAGTAGTACAGGGATTAACTATGGCTACACCTTC.